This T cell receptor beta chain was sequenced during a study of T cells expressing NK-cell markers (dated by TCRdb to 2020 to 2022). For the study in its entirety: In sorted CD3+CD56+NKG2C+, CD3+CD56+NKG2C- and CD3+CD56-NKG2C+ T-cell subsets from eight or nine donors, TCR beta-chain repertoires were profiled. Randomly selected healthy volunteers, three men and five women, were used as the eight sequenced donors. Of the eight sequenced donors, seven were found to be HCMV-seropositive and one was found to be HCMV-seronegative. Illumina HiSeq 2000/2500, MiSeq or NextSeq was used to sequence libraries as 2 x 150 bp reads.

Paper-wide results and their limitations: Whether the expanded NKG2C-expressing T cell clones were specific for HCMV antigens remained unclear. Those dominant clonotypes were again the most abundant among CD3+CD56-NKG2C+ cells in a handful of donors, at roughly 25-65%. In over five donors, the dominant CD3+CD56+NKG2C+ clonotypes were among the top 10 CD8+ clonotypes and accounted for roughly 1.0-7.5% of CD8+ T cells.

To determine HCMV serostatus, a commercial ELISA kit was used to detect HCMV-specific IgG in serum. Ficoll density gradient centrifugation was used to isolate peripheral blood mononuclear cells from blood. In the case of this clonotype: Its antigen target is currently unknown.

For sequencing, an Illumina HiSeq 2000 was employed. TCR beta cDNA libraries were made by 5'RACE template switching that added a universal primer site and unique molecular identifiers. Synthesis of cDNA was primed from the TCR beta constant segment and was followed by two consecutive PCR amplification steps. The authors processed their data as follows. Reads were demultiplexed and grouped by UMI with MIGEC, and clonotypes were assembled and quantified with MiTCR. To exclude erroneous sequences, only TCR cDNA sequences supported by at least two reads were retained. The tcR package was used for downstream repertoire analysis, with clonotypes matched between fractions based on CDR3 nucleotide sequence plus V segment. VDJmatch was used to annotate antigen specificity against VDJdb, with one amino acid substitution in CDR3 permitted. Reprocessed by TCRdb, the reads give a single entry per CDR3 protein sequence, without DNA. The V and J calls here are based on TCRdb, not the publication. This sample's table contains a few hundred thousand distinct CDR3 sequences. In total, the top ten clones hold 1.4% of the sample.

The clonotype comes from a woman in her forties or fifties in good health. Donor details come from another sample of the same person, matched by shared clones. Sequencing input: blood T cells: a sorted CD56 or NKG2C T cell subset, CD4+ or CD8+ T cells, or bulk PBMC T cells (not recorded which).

The CDR3: CASSHPGLENTGELFF. Here the chain combines TRBV13 and TRBJ2-2; TCRdb outputs TRBD2, but without DNA this stays unchecked. Reading the germline V gene (reference sequence) gives CDR1 PRHDT and CDR2 FYEKMQ. The CDR3, from cysteine to phenylalanine, totals 16 residues. DNA for this receptor is not on file.